The present entry profiles one TCR beta chain with its context. Its cognate antigen has yet to be identified. Base qualities are missing; no much larger clone stands one base away. The immunoSEQ Assay, a bias-controlled multiplex PCR, was used to amplify TCRbeta CDR3 regions from genomic DNA. The source study handled its data this way. Nucleated cell counts per sample were estimated from amplification of reference gene primers within the assay. To quantify the absolute abundance of each unique TCRbeta CDR3 rearrangement, sequence reads were collapsed and filtered. Productive Simpson clonality was computed per sample as the square root of Simpson's diversity index over productive rearrangements. In TCRdb, the immuneACCESS table is reduced to in-frame sequences with V and J assigned. These tables do not hold every clone; where another copy was compared, an unresolved V gene accounts for under half, and the others remain unexplained. From that table come the V and J calls and clone size; the DNA was used to work out D and trimming. This sample lists around 42,000 clones; 70% to 85% were detected once. The ten most abundant clones make up 12% of the sample.

The sample originates from a study of blood T cell repertoires in COVID-19 (TCRdb year 2020). Regarding the complete study: Samples covering the acute and convalescent phases of COVID-19 were provided by collaborators in the United States, Italy and Spain. The prospective study material was composed of cDNA or gDNA derived from T cells, B-cell-depleted T cells, or PBMCs. HLA class I and class II types, where available, came from metadata supplied by the sample provider rather than from assay-based typing. A de-identified subject ID, COVID-19 status, age in years and sex were almost always included in the sample metadata. Deeply sampled blood TCRbeta repertoires from subjects exposed to, actively infected with, or recovered from COVID-19 were included in the dataset. The samples were drawn from the first 160 participants of the ongoing ImmuneRACE study and from 950 to 1,500 subjects provided by 6 global collaborators. A freely available public database, intended as a resource for researchers studying the immune response to SARS-CoV-2, is where the repertoires were released.

Results and caveats for the whole study, not just this receptor: The quantity of clinical and demographic metadata differed by source and by participant and was supplied without curation.

Collaborating institutions collected whole blood in K2EDTA tubes following their own protocols. For TCRbeta analysis, collaborators shipped samples as frozen whole blood, isolated PBMCs, or DNA extracted from either of those sample types. Including cysteine and phenylalanine, the CDR3 has 15 amino acids. The DNA shown is the 45-base CDR3, in frame from base 1. At the junction V is shortened by 1 base and J by 4 bases; bases outside the gene matches: 6. CDR1 is given as ENHRY and CDR2 as SYGVKD, both from the germline V gene. The sequenced sample was peripheral blood. The V gene is TRBV10-3 and the J gene is TRBJ1-2, with 7 bases aligning to TRBD1. The source is a human donor in a cohort sampled during active COVID-19. The DNA sequence is as follows: TGTGCCATCAGTGAGTACGGGACAGAGACCTATGGCTACACCTTC. Its translation reads: CAISEYGTETYGYTF.